This section outlines one TCR beta chain sequence together with its context. Antigen: not known. The Oncomine TCR Beta short-read assay generated sequence data from the DNA of cultured CD4+ T cells. The authors extracted genomic DNA from cultured CD4+ T cells. TCRdb independently ran MiXCR on the PCR reads; one entry per CDR3 protein. The table shows about 5,500 distinct CDR3 sequences, with 30% to 35% occurring only once. The record originates from a study of vaccination and CD4 T cells after COVID-19. General study findings and limits: The study found median SARS-CoV-2-reactive clonotypes rising from roughly 21 to 40, not significantly.

The treatment was: roughly ten-day PBMC culture with coronavirus spike peptide pools or control peptides (ViraFEST assay). CDR1 and CDR2 (germline): MNHNS, SASEGT. CDR3 length: 13 residues. V was cut by 8 bases and J by 2 bases, with 9 bases left in between. The source is a human donor who had recovered from COVID-19. The sequenced sample was CD4+ T cells from blood, cultured in vitro, obtained after SARS-CoV-2 vaccination. The chain is built from TRBV6-1 and TRBJ2-2; perhaps TRBD1 as D (5 bases). DNA of the CDR3: TGTGCCAGCGTAGGGGCAAACACCGGGGAGCTGTTTTTT. It codes for CASVGANTGELFF.